This T cell receptor beta chain stems from a study of blood T cell repertoires in COVID-19. The overall study: Sites across the United States, Italy and Spain contributed samples from acute and convalescent COVID-19. In each case, the material was cDNA or gDNA derived from T cells, B-cell-depleted T cells, or PBMCs.

This clone has a handful of counts. In the original workflow: Estimation of nucleated cell counts relied on the amplification of reference gene primers. Here immunoSEQ multiplex PCR was the method, and the copy in TCRdb shows in-frame clones only, minus some. For V, J and clone size, that table is used; D and trimming come from the DNA. The profile shows about 150,000 clones, about 77% of them singletons. CDR1 is LGHDT and CDR2 is YNNKEL in the germline V gene (reference sequence). Trimming took off 0 bases at V and 3 bases at J, with 15 bases between the two ends. The CDR3 is 16 residues long. V usage is TRBV3-1 (or the pseudogene TRBV3-2) and J usage is TRBJ2-7; TRBD2 is a possible D gene (5 bases). The TCR comes from a man in his fifties or sixties with acute or convalescent COVID-19. The sequenced sample was peripheral blood. The CDR3 nucleotides are TGTGCCAGCAGCCAAGATTCGAGGACTGGATACTACGAGCAGTACTTC. Encoded protein: CASSQDSRTGYYEQYF.